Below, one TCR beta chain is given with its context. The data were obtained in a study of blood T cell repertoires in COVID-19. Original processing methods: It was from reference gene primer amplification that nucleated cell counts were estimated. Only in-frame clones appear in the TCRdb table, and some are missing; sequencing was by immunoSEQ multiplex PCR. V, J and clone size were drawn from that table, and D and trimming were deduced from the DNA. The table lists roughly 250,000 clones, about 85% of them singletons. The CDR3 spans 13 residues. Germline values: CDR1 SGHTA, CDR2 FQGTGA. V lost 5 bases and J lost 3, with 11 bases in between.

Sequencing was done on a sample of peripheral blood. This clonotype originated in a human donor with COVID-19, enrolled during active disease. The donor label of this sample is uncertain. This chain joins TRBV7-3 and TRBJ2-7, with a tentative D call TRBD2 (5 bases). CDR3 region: CASSRPGNYEQYF. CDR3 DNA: TGTGCCAGCAGCCGCCCGGGAAACTACGAGCAGTACTTC.